Below, 4 T cell receptor beta chains from the same sample are listed, as sequenced in a study of T cell responses to AZD1222 COVID-19 vaccine. Profiled with immunoSEQ multiplex PCR; TCRdb holds only in-frame clones, not every one. Of about 190,000 clones in the sample, more than 75% were seen once. The material was peripheral blood, obtained on day 0 of AZD1222 vaccination. These TCRs come from an adult in good health.

This chain uses TRBV29-1 with TRBJ2-2, with D hard to call. The V and J ends lost 5 bases and 4 bases respectively, with 8 bases between them. Germline V gene data show CDR1 as SQVTM and CDR2 as ANQGSEA. The CDR3 is made up of 12 amino acids. The CDR3 sequence is CSVQILTGELFF. CDR3 DNA: TGCAGCGTTCAGATCCTCACCGGGGAGCTGTTTTTT.

The J gene is TRBJ2-3, the V gene TRBV9, with D tentatively TRBD2 (6 bases). The CDR3 has 15 amino acids. CDR1 SGDLS and CDR2 YYNGEE come from the germline V gene. V lost 3 bases and J 5 bases, leaving 16 bases between the germline ends. The CDR3 region has the DNA TGTGCCAGCAGCGATGGGACGACCGGGGGAGATACGCAGTATTTT. Its protein product is CASSDGTTGGDTQYF.

The chain joins TRBV10-3 to TRBJ1-2; D perhaps matches TRBD1 (6 bases). Germline V gives CDR1 ENHRY, CDR2 SYGVKD. V was cut by 6 bases and J by 3 bases, with 20 bases left in between. This CDR3 spans 16 amino acids. For the CDR3, the DNA is TGTGCCATCAGAGACTCGAGACGGGACACCGACTATGGCTACACCTTC. The encoded protein is CAIRDSRRDTDYGYTF.

The V gene is TRBV27, the J gene TRBJ1-5; possible D gene TRBD1, 5 bases. Germline V lookup: CDR1 MNHEY, CDR2 SMNVEV (reference sequence). CDR3 length equals 13 residues. V dropped 3 bases and J dropped 3 bases, with 6 bases sitting between them. Written as DNA, the CDR3 is TGTGCCAGCAGTTTGGGGGACAATCAGCCCCAGCATTTT. It yields the protein CASSLGDNQPQHF.